This record concerns one TCR beta chain sequence. This specimen belongs to a study of cytomegalovirus exposure and HLA in healthy donors. Only in-frame clones appear in the TCRdb table, and some are missing; sequencing was by immunoSEQ multiplex PCR. The sample contains 330,000 or so clones, 80% to 90% of which appear only once. The CDR3 spans 18 residues. Unmatched junction bases numbered 11, after V lost 4 bases and J lost 1 base. Germline CDR1 is SGHTS and CDR2 is YDEGEE. This chain links TRBV5-8 with TRBJ2-5; 12 bases are shared with TRBD2. This TCR came from a woman aged 18-35 years in good health and CMV-seronegative. Sample: PBMCs. Here the CDR3 reads CASSPGTSGLLPQETQYF. Written as DNA, the CDR3 is TGTGCCAGCAGCCCGGGGACTAGCGGGCTACTACCCCAAGAGACCCAGTACTTC.